This note documents a single TCR beta chain sequence. The antigen is not known. Germline V lookup: CDR1 SGHTA, CDR2 FQGNSA. The ends were cut back, 1 base at V and 5 bases at J, with 12 bases in the middle. The CDR3 totals 14 residues. These data come from a study of cytomegalovirus exposure and HLA in healthy donors. General study findings and limits: TRBV6-2, TRBV6-3 and other indistinguishable V segments were excluded. Associated with cytomegalovirus, according to the listing, were 150 to 200 TCR beta chains.

The primer mix had 60 Vbeta and 13 Jbeta primers. TCRdb's copy holds only in-frame clones and misses some; the assay was immunoSEQ multiplex PCR. The table lists about 87,000 clones, less than 80% of them singletons. The sample taken for sequencing was PBMCs. This clonotype was sampled from a man aged 25-45 years in good health and CMV-seropositive. The chain uses TRBV7-2 and TRBJ2-7, with a possible D match to TRBD2 (5 bases). The CDR3 reads CASSLDGGSDEQYF. The CDR3 DNA reads as TGTGCCAGCAGCTTAGACGGCGGGTCGGACGAGCAGTACTTC.